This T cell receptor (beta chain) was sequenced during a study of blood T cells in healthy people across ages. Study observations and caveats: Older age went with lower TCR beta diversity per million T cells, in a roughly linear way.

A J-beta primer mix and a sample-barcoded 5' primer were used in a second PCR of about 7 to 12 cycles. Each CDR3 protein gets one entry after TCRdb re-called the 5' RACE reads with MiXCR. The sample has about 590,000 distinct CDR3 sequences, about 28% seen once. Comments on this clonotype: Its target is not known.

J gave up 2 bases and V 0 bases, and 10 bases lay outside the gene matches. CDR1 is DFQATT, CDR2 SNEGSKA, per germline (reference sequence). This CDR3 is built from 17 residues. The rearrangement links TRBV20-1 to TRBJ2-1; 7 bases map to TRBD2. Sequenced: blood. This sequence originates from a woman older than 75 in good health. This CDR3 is CSARDLERGYPYNEQFF. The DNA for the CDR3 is TGCAGTGCTAGAGATCTTGAGCGGGGCTATCCCTACAATGAGCAGTTCTTC.